These T cell receptor beta chains were read from a single sample in a study of blood T cell repertoires in COVID-19. Measured with immunoSEQ multiplex PCR; TCRdb has only the in-frame clones, and not every one. The repertoire has approximately 30,000 clones, less than 90% of them found once; the top ten carry around 25%. Specimen: peripheral blood. These receptors all come from a human donor in a cohort sampled during active COVID-19. The CDR3 runs from the conserved cysteine through the conserved F or W. Each record gives: J gene, D gene, clone size, V gene, CDR3 protein, CDR3 DNA. The D gene is left open where the match is weak. Clone size is given for some rows only: seen once, a few or many times, or a class if the clone is expanded.

TRBJ2-7,TRBD1,-,TRBV4-3,CASSQGSRTGAEQYF,TGCGCCAGCAGCCAGGGGTCTAGGACAGGGGCCGAGCAGTACTTC
TRBJ2-3,-,-,TRBV7-2,CASRLSGDTDTQYF,TGTGCCAGCAGACTCTCCGGGGATACAGATACGCAGTATTTT
TRBJ1-3,-,-,TRBV7-8,CASSLGGSGNTIYF,TGTGCCAGCAGCTTAGGAGGGTCCGGAAACACCATATATTTT
TRBJ2-3,TRBD2,-,TRBV6-6,CASSQRTSGGLSDTQYF,TGTGCCAGCAGTCAAAGGACTAGCGGGGGGCTATCAGATACGCAGTATTTT
TRBJ2-7,-,-,TRBV5-1,CASSLVGARDEQYF,TGCGCCAGCAGCTTAGTAGGGGCTAGGGACGAGCAGTACTTC
TRBJ2-6,TRBD2,-,TRBV3-1/TRBV3-2,CASSLHGGFGSGANVLTF,TGTGCCAGCAGCCTCCACGGGGGGTTTGGGTCTGGGGCCAACGTCCTGACTTTC
TRBJ1-5,-,-,TRBV28,CASRREGRGINQPQHF,TGTGCCAGCAGGAGGGAGGGACGGGGAATCAATCAGCCCCAGCATTTT
TRBJ2-7,-,-,TRBV6-5,CASSYAVGQTYEQYF,TGTGCCAGCAGTTATGCCGTGGGGCAGACCTACGAGCAGTACTTC
TRBJ2-3,TRBD2,-,TRBV11-2,CASSLDLAGGLDTQYF,TGTGCCAGCAGCTTAGATCTAGCGGGGGGGCTTGATACGCAGTATTTT
TRBJ1-1,TRBD1,-,TRBV5-5,CASSPGTGRNTEAFF,TGTGCCAGCAGCCCCGGGACAGGGCGGAACACTGAAGCTTTCTTT
TRBJ2-7,-,-,TRBV3-1/TRBV3-2,CASSQGGREQYF,TGTGCCAGCAGCCAGGGGGGGCGGGAGCAGTACTTC
TRBJ2-7,TRBD2,-,TRBV27,CASSPIGAGTRVIYEQYF,TGTGCCAGCAGTCCAATAGGTGCCGGGACTAGGGTTATCTACGAGCAGTACTTC
TRBJ2-3,TRBD2,-,TRBV5-4,CASSSGLAGAGGADTQYF,TGTGCCAGCAGCTCGGGACTAGCGGGGGCCGGGGGCGCAGATACGCAGTATTTT
TRBJ1-5,-,-,TRBV28,CASSWKTGQPQHF,TGTGCCAGCAGCTGGAAGACGGGTCAGCCCCAGCATTTT
TRBJ1-4,-,-,TRBV7-9,CASSLTGYGNEKLFF,TGTGCCAGCAGCTTAACAGGGTACGGTAATGAAAAACTGTTTTTT
TRBJ1-1,-,-,TRBV18,CASSPRLTGEVEAFF,TGTGCCAGCTCACCGAGGTTAACGGGGGAGGTTGAAGCTTTCTTT
TRBJ1-5,TRBD1,-,TRBV4-2,CASSQAWTGRSNQPQHF,TGTGCCAGCAGCCAAGCCTGGACAGGGAGGAGCAATCAGCCCCAGCATTTT
TRBJ1-2,-,-,TRBV10-2,CASTRGGPGGYTF,TGCGCCAGCACCCGAGGAGGCCCTGGGGGCTACACCTTC
TRBJ1-6,-,-,TRBV27,CASSKTGFSYNSPLHF,TGTGCCAGCAGTAAAACAGGATTCTCCTATAATTCACCCCTCCACTTT
TRBJ1-2,TRBD1,-,TRBV18,CASSFGRDRGHGYTF,TGTGCCAGCTCATTCGGCCGGGACAGGGGGCATGGCTACACCTTC
TRBJ2-2,-,-,TRBV24-1,CATSDLQKSGGPGRFPGELFF,TGTGCCACCAGTGATTTGCAAAAGAGTGGAGGGCCAGGTCGTTTCCCCGGGGAGCTGTTTTTT
TRBJ2-3,TRBD2,-,TRBV19,CASSIGGGTSFLSQYF,TGTGCCAGTAGTATAGGAGGAGGGACTAGCTTTTTGTCGCAGTATTTT
TRBJ1-1,TRBD1,-,TRBV2,CASSGTGLFGTEAFF,TGTGCCAGCAGTGGGACAGGCTTGTTTGGAACTGAAGCTTTCTTT
TRBJ1-6,-,-,TRBV13,CASSSTRYNSPLHF,TGTGCCAGCAGCTCGACACGGTATAATTCACCCCTCCACTTT
TRBJ2-7,TRBD1,-,TRBV28,CASSLWLLGQGDEQYF,TGTGCCAGCAGTTTATGGCTCCTGGGACAGGGGGACGAGCAGTACTTC
TRBJ2-7,-,-,TRBV7-9,CASSLSAYEQYF,TGTGCCAGCAGCCTCTCAGCCTACGAGCAGTACTTC
TRBJ1-6,TRBD1,-,TRBV3-1/TRBV3-2,CASSQGDRYNSPLHF,TGTGCCAGCAGCCAAGGGGACAGGTATAATTCACCCCTCCACTTT
TRBJ2-7,-,-,TRBV7-9,CASSLADAGAHDEQYF,TGTGCCAGCAGTTTAGCAGATGCTGGGGCCCATGATGAGCAGTACTTC
TRBJ2-7,TRBD1,-,TRBV2,CASSAGTGRFSVRF,TGTGCCAGCAGCGCGGGGACAGGTCGGTTTAGCGTGAGGTTC
TRBJ2-7,TRBD1,-,TRBV29-1,CSVEGQGKAEQYF,TGCAGCGTTGAGGGACAGGGTAAAGCCGAGCAGTACTTC
TRBJ1-4,-,-,TRBV30,CAWSVVGRAREKLFF,TGTGCCTGGAGTGTTGTCGGCAGGGCGCGCGAAAAACTGTTTTTT
TRBJ2-1,TRBD2,few,TRBV7-3,CASSPHASGGAYNEQFF,TGTGCCAGCAGCCCCCATGCTAGCGGGGGGGCCTACAATGAGCAGTTCTTC
TRBJ2-1,TRBD2,-,TRBV19,CASSWGLADYNEQFF,TGTGCCAGTAGTTGGGGACTAGCGGATTACAATGAGCAGTTCTTC
TRBJ2-7,TRBD1,-,TRBV2,CASSFTTGTASPYEQYF,TGTGCCAGCAGTTTTACTACAGGGACAGCCTCACCCTACGAGCAGTACTTC
TRBJ1-1,-,-,TRBV7-2,CASSSGQNTEAFF,TGTGCCAGCAGCTCTGGACAGAACACTGAAGCTTTCTTT
TRBJ1-4,-,few,TRBV5-6,CASSTVATNEKLFF,TGTGCCAGCAGCACGGTTGCAACTAATGAAAAACTGTTTTTT
TRBJ1-2,-,medium-sized,TRBV28,CASSFSRNYGYTF,TGTGCCAGCAGTTTTTCTCGGAACTATGGCTACACCTTC
TRBJ1-3,-,few,TRBV19,CASSNRDSAGNTIYF,TGTGCCAGTAGTAACAGGGATTCAGCTGGAAACACCATATATTTT
TRBJ1-1,TRBD1,-,TRBV5-4,CASSKGQAREGSTEAFF,TGTGCCAGCAGCAAGGGACAGGCCAGGGAGGGTTCCACTGAAGCTTTCTTT
TRBJ1-2,TRBD1,few,TRBV4-3,CASSQDSSRGQGIGGYTF,TGCGCCAGCAGCCAAGATTCGAGCCGGGGACAGGGAATAGGGGGCTACACCTTC
TRBJ2-2,TRBD2,-,TRBV28,CASSEGLAGIRRTGELFF,TGTGCCAGCAGTGAGGGACTAGCGGGTATAAGGAGAACCGGGGAGCTGTTTTTT
TRBJ2-2,-,-,TRBV9,CASSADLGGELFF,TGTGCCAGCAGCGCAGACTTGGGCGGGGAGCTGTTTTTT
TRBJ1-5,TRBD1,-,TRBV7-2,CASSFWDSHNQPQHF,TGTGCCAGCAGCTTCTGGGACAGCCACAATCAGCCCCAGCATTTT
TRBJ1-1,TRBD1,-,TRBV7-9,CASSATGGTEAFF,TGTGCCAGCAGCGCCACAGGGGGCACTGAAGCTTTCTTT
TRBJ1-1,TRBD1,-,TRBV3-1/TRBV3-2,CASSHSTGRNTEAFF,TGTGCCAGCAGCCACTCGACAGGGCGGAACACTGAAGCTTTCTTT